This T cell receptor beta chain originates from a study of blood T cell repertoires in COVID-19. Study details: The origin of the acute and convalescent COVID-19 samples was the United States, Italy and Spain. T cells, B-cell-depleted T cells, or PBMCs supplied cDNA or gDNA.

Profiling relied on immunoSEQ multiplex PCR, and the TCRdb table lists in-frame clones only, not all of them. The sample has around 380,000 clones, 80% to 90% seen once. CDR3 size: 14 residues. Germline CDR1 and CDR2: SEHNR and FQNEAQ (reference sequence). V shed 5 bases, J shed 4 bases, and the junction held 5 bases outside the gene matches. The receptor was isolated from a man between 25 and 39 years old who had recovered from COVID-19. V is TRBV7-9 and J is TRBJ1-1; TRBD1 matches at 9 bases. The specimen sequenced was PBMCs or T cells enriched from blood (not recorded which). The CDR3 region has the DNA TGTGCCAGCAGCACATACAGGGGGCCCACTGAAGCTTTCTTT. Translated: CASSTYRGPTEAFF.